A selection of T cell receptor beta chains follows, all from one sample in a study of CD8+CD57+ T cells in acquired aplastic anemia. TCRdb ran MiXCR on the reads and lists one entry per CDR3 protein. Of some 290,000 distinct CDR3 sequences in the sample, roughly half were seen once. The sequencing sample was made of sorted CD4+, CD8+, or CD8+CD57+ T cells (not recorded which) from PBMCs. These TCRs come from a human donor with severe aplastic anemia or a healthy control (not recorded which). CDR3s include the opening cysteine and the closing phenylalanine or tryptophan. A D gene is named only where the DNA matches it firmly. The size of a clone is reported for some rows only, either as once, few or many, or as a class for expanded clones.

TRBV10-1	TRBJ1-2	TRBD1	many	TGCGCCAGCAGATCGGGACAGGGGTATGGCTACACCTTC	CASRSGQGYGYTF
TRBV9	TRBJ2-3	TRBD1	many	TGTGCCAGCAGCGTCCGACAGGGCGCGGATACGCAGTATTTT	CASSVRQGADTQYF
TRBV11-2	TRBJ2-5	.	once	TGTGCCAGCAGCTTAGAGCGAGAGGGGGACCAAGAGACCCAGTACTTC	CASSLEREGDQETQYF
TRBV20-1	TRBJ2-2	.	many	TGCAGTGCTAGGACAGGCCGGGAGGCCGGGGAGCTGTTTTTT	CSARTGREAGELFF
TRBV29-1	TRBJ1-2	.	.	TGCAGCGTTGGGACGGACGGCTATGGCTACACCTTC	CSVGTDGYGYTF
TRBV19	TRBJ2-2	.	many	TGTGCCAGTACCACCTCCGCGGGGGCGCCCGGGGAGCTGTTTTTT	CASTTSAGAPGELFF
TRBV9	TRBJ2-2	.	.	TGTGCCAGCAGCGTAGATCCTAGCGGGGAGCTGTTTTTT	CASSVDPSGELFF
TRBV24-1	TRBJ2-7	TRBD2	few	TGTGCCACCAGTGACTCGGGACTAGCCTACGAGCAGTACTTC	CATSDSGLAYEQYF
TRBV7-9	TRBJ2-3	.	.	TGTGCCAGCGCTAACGAGGGTTTGGGCCACGATACGCAGTATTTT	CASANEGLGHDTQYF
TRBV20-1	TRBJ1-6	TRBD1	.	TGCAGTGCTAGTGGACAGGGATCTATCCTTAGGGGTCAAAGTTATTCACCCCTCCACTTT	CSASGQGSILRGQSYSPLHF
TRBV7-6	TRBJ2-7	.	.	TGTGCCAGCAGCTCCGGGAACGAGCAGTACTTC	CASSSGNEQYF
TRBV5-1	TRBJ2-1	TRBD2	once	TGCGCCAGCAGAGAATTGGGACTAGCGGGAGGACGCTCCTACAATGAGCAGTTCTTC	CASRELGLAGGRSYNEQFF
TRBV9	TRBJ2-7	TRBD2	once	TGTGCCAGCAGCGTAAGGACTAGCGGGGTCGAGCAGTACTTC	CASSVRTSGVEQYF